This entry lists 13 T cell receptor beta chains sequenced from one sample in a study of shared clonotypes between healthy human individuals. This table comes from immunoSEQ multiplex PCR, and its TCRdb copy is limited to in-frame clones, with some not included. The table includes over a million clones, about 98.5% detected once. Sequencing was performed on naive CD4+ T cells sorted from blood. Described subset: CD45RA+ positively selected. These receptors originate from a man aged 30 to 45 in good health.

CDR3 protein: CASSRDTMEYSEAFF. The CDR3, as DNA: TGTGCCAGCAGCCGGGACACAATGGAGTACAGTGAAGCTTTCTTT. The rearrangement joins TRBV7-9 to TRBJ1-1; D might be TRBD1 (6 bases). Germline V gene lookup returns CDR1 SEHNR and CDR2 FQNEAQ (reference sequence). The CDR3 has 15 residues. The V end lost 5 bases, the J end lost 7 bases, and 20 bases lay between the germline ends.

Written as DNA, the CDR3 is TGTGCCAGTAGACTAGCGGGAACTAGCGAGCAGTACTTC. This sequence encodes CASRLAGTSEQYF. V and J are TRBV19 and TRBJ2-7; TRBD2 matches at 10 bases. V shed 6 bases and J 6 bases; nucleotides not matched to a gene: 5. Germline-derived CDR1 and CDR2 are LNHDA and SQIVND (reference sequence). The CDR3 is 13 amino acids.

This chain joins TRBV11-2 and TRBJ2-3, with 12 bases that match TRBD2. CDR1 is SGHAT, CDR2 FQNNGV, per germline. CDR3 length: 14 residues. Germline trimming cut 4 bases from V and 12 bases from J; bases unmatched to any gene: 8. Here the CDR3 DNA reads TGTGCCAGCAGCTCCACGACTAGCGGGAGAACACAGTATTTT. Protein product: CASSSTTSGRTQYF.

J is TRBJ2-5 and V is TRBV5-5; tentative D call: TRBD2 (5 bases). Germline V gene data show CDR1 as SGHKS and CDR2 as YYEKEE (reference sequence). The CDR3 sequence is 13 residues long. Trimming left V 3 bases short and J 3 bases short, with 9 bases between. As DNA, the CDR3 is TGTGCCAGCAGCTCGTGGACTGAAGAGACCCAGTACTTC. The encoded protein is CASSSWTEETQYF.

The J gene is TRBJ1-5, the V gene TRBV5-1; 10 positions agree with TRBD1. In germline, CDR1 is SGHRS, CDR2 YFSETQ. This CDR3 has 17 residues. V was clipped by 4 bases and J by 0 bases; unmatched bases: 7. The CDR3: CASSPGTGVNSNQPQHF. CDR3 sequence (DNA): TGCGCCAGCAGCCCAGGGACAGGGGTTAATAGCAATCAGCCCCAGCATTTT. The entire variable domain, with the rest obtained from reference TRBV5-1 and TRBJ1-5, is as follows: KAGVTQTPRYLIKTRGQQVTLSCSPISGHRSVSWYQQTPGQGLQFLFEYFSETQRNKGNFPGRFSGRQFSNSRSEMNVSTLELGDSALYLCASSPGTGVNSNQPQHFGDGTRLSIL.

The V and J genes are TRBV7-2 and TRBJ1-5, with a possible D match to TRBD1 (6 bases). Germline V lookup: CDR1 SGHTA, CDR2 FQGNSA. The CDR3 sequence is 14 residues long. Between the trimmed V and J ends, which lost 6 bases and 7 bases, there was a span of 16 bases. The CDR3 spells CASSFTWGRQPQHF. The DNA of the CDR3 is TGTGCCAGCAGTTTTACCTGGGGGCGACAGCCCCAGCATTTT.

The rearrangement uses TRBV9 and TRBJ2-3; D is ambiguous. The CDR3 spans 11 residues. Between the trimmed V and J ends, which lost 10 bases and 6 bases, there was a span of 12 bases. The germline V gene encodes CDR1 SGDLS and CDR2 YYNGEE. The CDR3 sequence is CASENVDTQYF. The CDR3, as DNA: TGTGCCTCCGAAAATGTCGATACGCAGTATTTT. The variable domain in full, completed from reference TRBV9 and TRBJ2-3, reads DSGVTQTPKHLITATGQRVTLRCSPRSGDLSVYWYQQSLDQGLQFLIQYYNGEERAKGNILERFSAQQFPDLHSELNLSSLELGDSALYFCASENVDTQYFGPGTRLTVL.

The chain has TRBV4-2 and TRBJ2-3; D might be TRBD2 (5 bases). CDR1 and CDR2 from the germline V gene are LGHNA and YNFKEQ. The CDR3 loop spans 16 amino acids. Trimming removed 0 bases at V and 5 bases at J, with 15 bases between. CDR3 nucleotides: TGTGCCAGCAGCCAAGAGGGCAGTGGACTCCAAGATACGCAGTATTTT. Translating it yields CASSQEGSGLQDTQYF.

This chain uses TRBV28 with TRBJ1-2; 7 nucleotides match TRBD1. The CDR3 contains 15 residues. CDR1 and CDR2 (germline): MDHEN, SYDVKM. V shed 6 bases and J 4 bases; nucleotides not matched to a gene: 11. The CDR3 sequence is CASSSFTGVVYGYTF. The CDR3 nucleotides are TGTGCCAGCAGCTCCTTTACAGGGGTTGTCTATGGCTACACCTTC.

The chain employs TRBV11-1 and TRBJ2-7; 15 bases line up with TRBD2. The germline CDR1 and CDR2 sequences are SGHAT and FQDESV (reference sequence). The CDR3 consists of 18 residues. V lost 8 bases, J lost 3 bases, and 14 bases stayed unmatched. The CDR3 sequence: CASRSGLAGGPWLYEQYF. The CDR3 DNA sequence: TGTGCCAGCCGATCCGGACTAGCGGGAGGGCCATGGCTCTACGAGCAGTACTTC.

The chain employs TRBV28 and TRBJ2-6, with TRBD2 as a possible D gene (6 bases). There are 16 residues in the CDR3. Trimming stripped 3 bases from V and 0 bases from J, with 9 bases between. Germline V gene data show CDR1 as MDHEN and CDR2 as SYDVKM. CDR3 coding DNA: TGTGCCAGCAGTTTGGGGAGGAACTCTGGGGCCAACGTCCTGACTTTC. Its protein product is CASSLGRNSGANVLTF.

This clone was counted a single time. This rearrangement joins TRBV6-1 to TRBJ2-7; 7 bases align to TRBD1. Looked up from germline, CDR1 is MNHNS and CDR2 is SASEGT. V trimming: 7 bases; J trimming: 2 bases; junction bases outside the gene matches: 8. The CDR3 spans 14 residues. The CDR3 here is CASNKGTDPYEQYF. Here the CDR3 DNA reads TGTGCCAGCAACAAAGGGACAGATCCCTACGAGCAGTACTTC.

The chain couples TRBV5-1 to TRBJ2-2, with D possibly matching TRBD2 (5 bases). CDR3 length: 15 residues. Germline V gene data show CDR1 as SGHRS and CDR2 as YFSETQ. With 3 bases removed from V and 0 bases from J, the gap between germline ends came to 9 bases. The CDR3 DNA sequence: TGCGCCAGCAGCTCTCTAGCAGCGAACACCGGGGAGCTGTTTTTT. Its protein product is CASSSLAANTGELFF.